This entry is about one TCR beta chain. The target antigen is unknown. PCR primers comprised 60 Vbeta and 13 Jbeta primers. In the source study's methods: A later analysis counted 80 million or so unique TCR beta chains, 9.5 million to 12 million shared. Clones were read by immunoSEQ multiplex PCR, and TCRdb kept only the in-frame ones, dropping some. V, J and clone size derive from that table, while D and trimming were established from the DNA sequence. The sample includes tens of thousands of clones. The CDR3 is made up of 16 amino acids. The V and J ends lost 3 bases and 8 bases respectively, with 20 bases between them. Looked up from germline, CDR1 is WSHSY and CDR2 is SAAADI. This entry belongs to a study of cytomegalovirus exposure and HLA in healthy donors. General study points: As a later analysis showed, several of the most significant clusters appeared to be linked to common viral pathogens. The study dropped some indistinguishable V segments, TRBV6-2 and TRBV6-3 among them. Upon later analysis, HLA-associated TCR beta chains proved more clonally expanded than other, equally common chains.

V and J are TRBV10-2 and TRBJ2-1; D is possibly TRBD2 (5 bases). Sequencing was carried out using PBMCs. This receptor was identified in a male donor in good health and CMV-seronegative. Here the CDR3 DNA reads TGCGCCAGCAGTGACGCAAGAGGGAAAATGGCGGATGAGCAGTTCTTC. The encoded protein is CASSDARGKMADEQFF.